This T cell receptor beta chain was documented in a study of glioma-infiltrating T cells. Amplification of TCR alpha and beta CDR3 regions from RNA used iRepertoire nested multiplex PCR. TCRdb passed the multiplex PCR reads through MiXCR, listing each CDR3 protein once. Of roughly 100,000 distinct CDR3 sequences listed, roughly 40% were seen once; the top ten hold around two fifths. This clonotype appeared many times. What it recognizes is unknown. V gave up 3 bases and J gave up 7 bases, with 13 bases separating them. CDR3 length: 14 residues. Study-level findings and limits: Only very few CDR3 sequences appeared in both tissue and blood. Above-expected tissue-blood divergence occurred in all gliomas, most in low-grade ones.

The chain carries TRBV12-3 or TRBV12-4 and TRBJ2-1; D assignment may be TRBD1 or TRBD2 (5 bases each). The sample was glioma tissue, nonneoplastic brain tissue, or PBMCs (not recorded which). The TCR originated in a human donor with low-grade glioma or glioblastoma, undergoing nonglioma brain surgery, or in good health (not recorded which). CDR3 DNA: TGTGCCAGCAGTTTTCACGGGGACGGGAATGAGCAGTTCTTC. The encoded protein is CASSFHGDGNEQFF.